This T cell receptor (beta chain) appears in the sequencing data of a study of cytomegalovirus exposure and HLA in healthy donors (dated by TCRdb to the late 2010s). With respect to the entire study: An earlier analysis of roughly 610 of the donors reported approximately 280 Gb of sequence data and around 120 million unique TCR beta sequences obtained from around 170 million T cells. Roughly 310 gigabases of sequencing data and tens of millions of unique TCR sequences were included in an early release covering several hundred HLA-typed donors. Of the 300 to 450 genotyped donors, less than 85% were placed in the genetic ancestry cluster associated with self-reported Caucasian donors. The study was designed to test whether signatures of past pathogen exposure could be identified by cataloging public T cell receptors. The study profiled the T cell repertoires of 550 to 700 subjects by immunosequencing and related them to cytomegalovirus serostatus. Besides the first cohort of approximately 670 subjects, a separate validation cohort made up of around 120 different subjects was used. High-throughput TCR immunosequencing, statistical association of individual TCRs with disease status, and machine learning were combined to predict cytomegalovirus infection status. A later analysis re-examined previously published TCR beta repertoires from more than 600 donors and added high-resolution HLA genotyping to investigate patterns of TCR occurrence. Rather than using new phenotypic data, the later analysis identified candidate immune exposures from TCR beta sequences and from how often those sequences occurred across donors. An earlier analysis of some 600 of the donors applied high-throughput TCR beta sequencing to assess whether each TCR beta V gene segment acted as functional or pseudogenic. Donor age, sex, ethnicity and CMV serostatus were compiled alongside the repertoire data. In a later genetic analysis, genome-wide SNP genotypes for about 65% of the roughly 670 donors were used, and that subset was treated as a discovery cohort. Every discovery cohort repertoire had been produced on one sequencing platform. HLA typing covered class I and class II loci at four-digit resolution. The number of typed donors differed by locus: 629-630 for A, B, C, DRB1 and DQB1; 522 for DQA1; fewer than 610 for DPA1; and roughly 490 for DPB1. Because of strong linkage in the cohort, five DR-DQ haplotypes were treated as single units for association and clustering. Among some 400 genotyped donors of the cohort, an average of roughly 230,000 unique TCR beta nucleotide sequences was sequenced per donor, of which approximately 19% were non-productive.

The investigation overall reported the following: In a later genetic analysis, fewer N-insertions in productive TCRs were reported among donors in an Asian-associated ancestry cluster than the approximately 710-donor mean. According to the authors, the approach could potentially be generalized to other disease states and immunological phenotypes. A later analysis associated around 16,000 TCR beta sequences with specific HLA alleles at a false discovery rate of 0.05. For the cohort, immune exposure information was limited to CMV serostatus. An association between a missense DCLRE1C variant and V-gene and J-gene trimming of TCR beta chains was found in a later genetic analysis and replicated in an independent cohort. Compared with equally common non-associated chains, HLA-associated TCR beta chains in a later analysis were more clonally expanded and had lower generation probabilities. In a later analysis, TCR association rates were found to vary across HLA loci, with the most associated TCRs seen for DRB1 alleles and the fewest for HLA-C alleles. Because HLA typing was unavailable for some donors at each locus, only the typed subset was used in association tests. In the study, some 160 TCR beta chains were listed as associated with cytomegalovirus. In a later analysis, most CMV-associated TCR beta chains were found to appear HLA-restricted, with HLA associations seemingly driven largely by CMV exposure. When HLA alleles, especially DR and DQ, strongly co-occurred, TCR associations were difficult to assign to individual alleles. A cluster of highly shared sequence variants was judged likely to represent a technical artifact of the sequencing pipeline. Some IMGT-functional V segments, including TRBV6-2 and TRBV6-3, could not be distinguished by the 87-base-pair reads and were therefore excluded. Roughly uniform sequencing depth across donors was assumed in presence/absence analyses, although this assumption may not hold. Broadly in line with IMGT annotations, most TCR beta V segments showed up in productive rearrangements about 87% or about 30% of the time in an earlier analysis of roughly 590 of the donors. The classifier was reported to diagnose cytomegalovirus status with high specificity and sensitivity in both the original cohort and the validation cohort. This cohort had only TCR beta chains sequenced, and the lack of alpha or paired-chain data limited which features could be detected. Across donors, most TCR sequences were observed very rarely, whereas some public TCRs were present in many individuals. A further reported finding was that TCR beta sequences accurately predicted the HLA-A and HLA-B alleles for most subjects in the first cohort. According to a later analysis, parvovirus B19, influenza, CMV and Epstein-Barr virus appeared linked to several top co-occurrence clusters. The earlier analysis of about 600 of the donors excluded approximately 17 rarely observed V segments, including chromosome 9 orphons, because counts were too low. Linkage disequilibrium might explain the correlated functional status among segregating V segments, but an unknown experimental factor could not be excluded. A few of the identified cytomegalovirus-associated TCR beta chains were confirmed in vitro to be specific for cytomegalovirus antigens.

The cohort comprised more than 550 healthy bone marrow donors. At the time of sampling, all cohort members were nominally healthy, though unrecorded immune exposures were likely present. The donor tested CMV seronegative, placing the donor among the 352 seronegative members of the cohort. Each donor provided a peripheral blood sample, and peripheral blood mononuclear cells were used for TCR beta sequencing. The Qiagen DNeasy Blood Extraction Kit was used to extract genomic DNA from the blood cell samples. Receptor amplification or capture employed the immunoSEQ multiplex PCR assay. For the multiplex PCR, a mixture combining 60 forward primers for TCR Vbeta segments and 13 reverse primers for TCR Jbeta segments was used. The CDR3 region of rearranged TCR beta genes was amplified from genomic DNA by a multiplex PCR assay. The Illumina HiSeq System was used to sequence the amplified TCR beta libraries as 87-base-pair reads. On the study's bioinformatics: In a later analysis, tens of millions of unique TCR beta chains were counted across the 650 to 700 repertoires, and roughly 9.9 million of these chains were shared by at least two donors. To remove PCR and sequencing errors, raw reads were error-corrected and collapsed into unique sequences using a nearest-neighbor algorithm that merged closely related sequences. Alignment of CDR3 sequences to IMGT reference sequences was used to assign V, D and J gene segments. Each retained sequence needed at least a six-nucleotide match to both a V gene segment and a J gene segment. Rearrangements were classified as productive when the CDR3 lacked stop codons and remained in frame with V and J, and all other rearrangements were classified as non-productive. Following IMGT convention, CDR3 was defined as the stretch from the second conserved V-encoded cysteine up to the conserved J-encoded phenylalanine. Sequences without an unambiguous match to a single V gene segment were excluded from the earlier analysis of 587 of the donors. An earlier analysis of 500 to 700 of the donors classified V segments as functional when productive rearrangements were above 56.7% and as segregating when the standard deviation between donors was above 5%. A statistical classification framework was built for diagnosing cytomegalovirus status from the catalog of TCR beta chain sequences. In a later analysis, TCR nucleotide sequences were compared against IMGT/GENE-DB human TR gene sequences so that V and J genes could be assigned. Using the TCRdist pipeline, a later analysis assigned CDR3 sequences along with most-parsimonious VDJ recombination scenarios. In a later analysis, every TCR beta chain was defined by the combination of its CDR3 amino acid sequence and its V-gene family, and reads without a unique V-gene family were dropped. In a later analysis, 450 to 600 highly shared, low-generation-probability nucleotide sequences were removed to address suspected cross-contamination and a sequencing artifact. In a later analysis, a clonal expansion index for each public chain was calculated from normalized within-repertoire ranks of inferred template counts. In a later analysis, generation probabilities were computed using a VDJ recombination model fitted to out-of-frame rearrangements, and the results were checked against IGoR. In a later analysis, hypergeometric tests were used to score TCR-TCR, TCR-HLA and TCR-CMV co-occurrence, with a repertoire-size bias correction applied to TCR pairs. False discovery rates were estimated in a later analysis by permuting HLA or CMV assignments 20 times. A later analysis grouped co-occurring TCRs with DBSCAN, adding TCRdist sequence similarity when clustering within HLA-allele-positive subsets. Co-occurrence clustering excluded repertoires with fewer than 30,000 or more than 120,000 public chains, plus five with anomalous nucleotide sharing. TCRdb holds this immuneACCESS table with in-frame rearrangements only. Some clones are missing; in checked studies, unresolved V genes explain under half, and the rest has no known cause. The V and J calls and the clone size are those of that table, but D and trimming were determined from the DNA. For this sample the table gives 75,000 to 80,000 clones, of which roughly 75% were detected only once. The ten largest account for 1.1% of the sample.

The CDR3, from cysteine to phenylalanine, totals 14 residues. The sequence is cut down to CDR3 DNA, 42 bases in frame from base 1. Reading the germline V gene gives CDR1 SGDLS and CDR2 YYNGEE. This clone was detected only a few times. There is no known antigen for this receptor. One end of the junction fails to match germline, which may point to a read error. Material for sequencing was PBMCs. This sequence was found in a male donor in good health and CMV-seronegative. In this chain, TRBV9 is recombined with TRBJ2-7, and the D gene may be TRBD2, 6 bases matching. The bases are TGTGCCAGCAGCGCCCCTGCGGGGCACTACGATCAGTACTTC. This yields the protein CASSAPAGHYDQYF.